These 11 T cell receptor beta chains were sequenced from one sample in a study of shared clonotypes between healthy human individuals. Measured with immunoSEQ multiplex PCR; TCRdb has only the in-frame clones, and not every one. The sample carries 400,000 to 600,000 clones, 79% recorded once. Sequenced input: PBMCs. All receptors derive from a woman in her thirties or forties in good health. Some clones in this sample may be carry-over from other donors' samples.

V and J are TRBV5-1 and TRBJ1-1, with D perhaps TRBD1 (6 bases). The V gene's germline CDR1 is SGHRS and CDR2 YFSETQ. The germline V and J ends were trimmed by 4 bases and 0 bases, with 10 bases remaining between them. There are 14 residues in the CDR3. The CDR3 region is CASSPRGMNTEAFF. The CDR3 DNA reads TGCGCCAGCAGCCCCAGGGGTATGAACACTGAAGCTTTCTTT.

The chain combines TRBV5-4 with TRBJ2-7; 9 bases are a match to TRBD2. Germline-derived CDR1 and CDR2 are SGHNT and YYREEE (reference sequence). This CDR3 has 15 amino acids. J lost 6 bases, V lost 2 bases, and 9 bases had no gene match. CDR3 protein: CASSFQVAGVPEQYF. CDR3 nucleotides: TGTGCCAGCAGCTTTCAAGTAGCGGGAGTACCCGAGCAGTACTTC. Filled out from reference TRBV5-4 and TRBJ2-7, the complete variable domain reads ETGVTQSPTHLIKTRGQQVTLRCSSQSGHNTVSWYQQALGQGPQFIFQYYREEENGRGNFPPRFSGLQFPNYSSELNVNALELDDSALYLCASSFQVAGVPEQYFGPGTRLTVT.

The V call is TRBV29-1, the J call TRBJ2-5; D is ambiguous. Germline V CDR1 and CDR2: SQVTM, ANQGSEA. V was cut by 0 bases and J by 1 base, with 9 bases left in between. The CDR3 loop spans 14 amino acids. CDR3 coding DNA: TGCAGCGTTGAAGAGTTTGCAGTCCAAGAGACCCAGTACTTC. It is translated as CSVEEFAVQETQYF.

The rearrangement uses TRBV29-1 and TRBJ2-7; D is unclear. The CDR3 sequence is 12 residues long. Germline V gives CDR1 SQVTM, CDR2 ANQGSEA. The V gene lost 3 bases and the J gene lost 3 bases, with 9 bases spanning the gap. CDR3: CSVDFGNYEQYF. The CDR3 DNA reads as TGCAGCGTTGACTTCGGAAACTACGAGCAGTACTTC.

V gene TRBV4-2 combines with J gene TRBJ1-2; D unresolved. Germline V gene lookup returns CDR1 LGHNA and CDR2 YNFKEQ. The CDR3 has 16 amino acids. V dropped 2 bases and J dropped 3 bases, with 16 bases sitting between them. As DNA, the CDR3 is TGTGCCAGCAGCCAACCGAATGCGGTTTGGGACTATGGCTACACCTTC. Translated, it gives CASSQPNAVWDYGYTF.

The gene calls are TRBV11-3 and TRBJ2-1; 14 bases agree with TRBD2. The CDR3 totals 15 residues. V was pared by 3 bases and J by 6 bases, with 1 base of the junction left unmatched. CDR1 SGHNT and CDR2 YENEEA come from the germline V gene. The CDR3 nucleotides read TGTGCCAGCAGCTTCGGACTAGCGGGAGGCAATGAGCAGTTCTTC. Its translation is CASSFGLAGGNEQFF.

This clone was observed a handful of times. The V and J genes are TRBV5-5 and TRBJ1-5; D is uncertain. The germline V and J ends were trimmed by 0 bases and 4 bases, with 11 bases remaining between them. CDR1 and CDR2 (germline): SGHKS, YYEKEE (reference sequence). The CDR3 runs to 15 residues. The DNA for the CDR3 is TGTGCCAGCAGCTTGGTTGTCAGCGAGAATCAGCCCCAGCATTTT. Protein product: CASSLVVSENQPQHF.

J is TRBJ1-3 and V is TRBV7-2; the D is unclear. Germline V gives CDR1 SGHTA, CDR2 FQGNSA. This CDR3 comprises 16 residues. With 1 base removed from V and 0 bases from J, the gap between germline ends came to 10 bases. CDR3 protein: CASSLVGLGSGNTIYF. DNA for the CDR3: TGTGCCAGCAGCTTAGTGGGGTTGGGCTCTGGAAACACCATATATTTT.

The V gene is TRBV4-2, the J gene TRBJ2-2; 8 bases map to TRBD1. Germline V gene sequence: CDR1 LGHNA, CDR2 YNFKEQ. V gave up 4 bases and J gave up 3 bases; unmatched junction bases: 4. The CDR3 runs 15 residues. The CDR3, as DNA: TGTGCCAGCAGCCTGGACAGGGTGGACACCGGGGAGCTGTTTTTT. Its translation is CASSLDRVDTGELFF.

This chain connects TRBV27 to TRBJ2-1; D unresolved. The ends were cut back, 1 base at V and 2 bases at J, with 15 bases in the middle. Germline-derived CDR1 and CDR2 are MNHEY and SMNVEV (reference sequence). CDR3 size: 17 residues. CDR3 coding DNA: TGTGCCAGCAGTTTATTCAACCGGACCCTCACCTACAATGAGCAGTTCTTC. Translating it yields CASSLFNRTLTYNEQFF.

The rearrangement joins TRBV2 to TRBJ1-5, with TRBD1 as a possible D gene (6 bases). The germline gives CDR1 SNHLY, CDR2 FYNNEI. Between the trimmed V and J ends, which lost 6 bases and 7 bases, there was a span of 13 bases. The CDR3 totals 13 residues. The DNA for the CDR3 is TGTGCCAGCAGGAACAGGGAAGGGCAGCCCCAGCATTTT. Translating it yields CASRNREGQPQHF. Supplemented by reference TRBV2 and TRBJ1-5, the full variable domain reads EPEVTQTPSHQVTQMGQEVILRCVPISNHLYFYWYRQILGQKVEFLVSFYNNEISEKSEIFDDQFSVERPDGSNFTLKIRSTKLEDSAMYFCASRNREGQPQHFGDGTRLSIL.